One sample yielded the 28 T cell receptor beta chains listed below, sequenced in a study of blood T cell repertoires in COVID-19. Profiled with immunoSEQ multiplex PCR; TCRdb holds only in-frame clones, not every one. The sample holds around 260,000 clones; under 90% are singletons and the top ten take roughly 4%. Specimen: PBMCs or T cells enriched from blood (not recorded which). The receptors shown here come from a man aged 25-45 years with acute COVID-19.

This chain links TRBV10-3 with TRBJ1-3; D not resolved. CDR1 and CDR2 from the germline V gene are ENHRY and SYGVKD. This CDR3 region has 14 residues. Between the trimmed V and J ends, which lost 6 bases and 3 bases, there was a span of 12 bases. The DNA for the CDR3 is TGTGCCATCAGGGAATTAGGAGTTGGAAACACCATATATTTT. Protein: CAIRELGVGNTIYF.

The chain recombines TRBV6-4 with TRBJ2-6; possibly TRBD1 for D (6 bases). The CDR3 runs 18 residues. The germline V and J ends were trimmed by 1 base and 0 bases, with 13 bases remaining between them. Per germline, CDR1 MRHNA and CDR2 SNTAGT. As DNA, the CDR3 is TGTGCCAGCAGTGACTTTGCAGGGGCTAACTCTGGGGCCAACGTCCTGACTTTC. Protein: CASSDFAGANSGANVLTF.

V usage is TRBV7-2 and J usage is TRBJ1-1; D unresolved. CDR3 length: 15 residues. With 5 bases removed from V and 1 base from J, the gap between germline ends came to 14 bases. In germline, CDR1 is SGHTA, CDR2 FQGNSA. In nucleotides, the CDR3 is TGTGCCAGCAGCCCAGGACTGAGACCGAACACTGAAGCTTTCTTT. It specifies CASSPGLRPNTEAFF.

The rearrangement uses TRBV6-5 and TRBJ2-4, with D perhaps matching TRBD1 (6 bases). CDR1 and CDR2 from the germline V gene are MNHEY and SVGAGI. This CDR3 spans 14 amino acids. Trimming took 7 bases from V and 1 from J, leaving 11 bases between them. In DNA form, the CDR3 reads TGTGCCAGCACCACAGGGTGGGCCAAAAACATTCAGTACTTC. Its protein product is CASTTGWAKNIQYF.

DNA for the CDR3: TGTGCCAGCAGTTTATTAGACAGCTACAATGAGCAGTTCTTC. This codes for CASSLLDSYNEQFF. The chain recombines TRBV27 with TRBJ2-1; D is possibly TRBD1 (5 bases). Looked up from germline, CDR1 is MNHEY and CDR2 is SMNVEV (reference sequence). The CDR3 is made up of 14 amino acids. Trimming cost V 1 base and J 3 bases, with 7 bases left between them.

This clone was recorded a few times. J is TRBJ1-4 and V is TRBV6-4; 7 nucleotides line up with TRBD1. With 4 bases clipped from V and 8 bases from J, the junction kept 7 bases outside the gene matches. Germline V gene lookup returns CDR1 MRHNA and CDR2 SNTAGT. The length of the CDR3 is 14 residues. CDR3 residues: CASSAEGGREKLFF. The CDR3 coding sequence is TGTGCCAGCAGTGCCGAAGGGGGCCGAGAAAAACTGTTTTTT.

The chain couples TRBV28 to TRBJ2-6; D might be TRBD1 (5 bases). This CDR3 comprises 15 residues. Germline-derived CDR1 and CDR2 are MDHEN and SYDVKM. V was shortened by 2 bases and J by 2 bases, with 7 bases between the two germline ends. The CDR3 region has the DNA TGTGCCAGCAGTTTACAGGGAACTGGGGCCAACGTCCTGACTTTC. Translation gives CASSLQGTGANVLTF.

V gene TRBV11-2 combines with J gene TRBJ2-5, with D possibly matching TRBD2 (5 bases). The germline gives CDR1 SGHAT, CDR2 FQNNGV. V shed 5 bases and J shed 5 bases, with 15 bases lying between them. The CDR3 is 14 amino acids. The CDR3 loop is CASSKRELVETQYF. CDR3 sequence (DNA): TGTGCCAGCAGCAAAAGGGAGCTTGTGGAGACCCAGTACTTC.

The chain employs TRBV9 and TRBJ2-1; the match to TRBD2 covers 7 bases. Germline CDR1 and CDR2: SGDLS and YYNGEE. This CDR3 has 15 amino acids. Unmatched junction bases numbered 6, after V lost 6 bases and J lost 0 bases. The CDR3 DNA follows: TGTGCCAGCACCCAACGGGGGGACTCCTACAATGAGCAGTTCTTC. Translating gives CASTQRGDSYNEQFF.

A word on this clone: The junction shows a germline mismatch at one end, possibly a read error. The chain uses TRBV5-1 and TRBJ2-1; 15 positions match TRBD2. Per germline, CDR1 SGHRS and CDR2 YFSETQ. This CDR3 spans 16 amino acids. The CDR3 DNA sequence: TGTGCCAGCAGCTCCGGACTAGCGGGAGGGCGTACTGAGCAGTTCTTC. It yields the protein CASSSGLAGGRTEQFF.

This chain joins TRBV27 and TRBJ2-2; D perhaps matches TRBD1 (5 bases). CDR1 is MNHEY, CDR2 SMNVEV, per germline (reference sequence). This CDR3 is 13 amino acids long. V gave up 3 bases and J gave up 6 bases, with 8 bases separating them. The CDR3 region is CASSLVGAGELFF. For the CDR3, the DNA is TGTGCCAGCAGTTTGGTAGGGGCCGGGGAGCTGTTTTTT.

The rearrangement joins TRBV7-9 to TRBJ1-4, with TRBD1 matching 9 bases. Germline V lookup: CDR1 SEHNR, CDR2 FQNEAQ (reference sequence). With 0 bases clipped from V and 6 bases from J, the junction kept 8 bases outside the gene matches. The CDR3 consists of 17 residues. The DNA for the CDR3 is TGTGCCAGCAGCTTAGCGAAGGGTGGGACAGGGTATGAAAAACTGTTTTTT. Residues: CASSLAKGGTGYEKLFF.

In regard to this clone: One end of the junction varies from germline; a read error may be responsible. V is TRBV5-1 and J is TRBJ2-2; D is unresolved. CDR3 length equals 12 residues. CDR1 and CDR2 (germline): SGHRS, YFSETQ. CDR3 sequence reads: CASSLNTGELFF. CDR3 coding DNA: TGTGCCAGCAGCCTAAACACCGGGGAGCTGTTTTTT.

The chain recombines TRBV9 with TRBJ2-3; 10 positions agree with TRBD2. Per germline, CDR1 SGDLS and CDR2 YYNGEE. After removal of 1 base from V and 4 bases from J, the junction contained 6 bases not matched to a gene. The CDR3 has 16 amino acids. Here the CDR3 reads CASSVRLAGAPDTQYF. The CDR3 nucleotides are TGTGCCAGCAGCGTACGGCTAGCGGGAGCCCCAGATACGCAGTATTTT.

Concerning this clone: One end of the junction is discordant with germline, which a read error may explain. This rearrangement joins TRBV5-1 to TRBJ2-1, with TRBD2 matching 9 bases. The CDR3 extends over 13 amino acids. The germline gives CDR1 SGHRS, CDR2 YFSETQ. The CDR3 protein is CASSFSGSLQQFF. The DNA of the CDR3 is TGTGCCAGCAGCTTTAGCGGGAGCCTTCAGCAGTTCTTC.

This clone was detected many times. CDR3 in DNA: TGTGCCAGCAGAGGGAGACTAGCGGGAGGGGTGGATACGCAGTATTTT. Encoded protein: CASRGRLAGGVDTQYF. The rearrangement uses TRBV11-2 and TRBJ2-3; 14 positions match TRBD2. Losses at the gene ends were 6 bases for V and 6 bases for J; bases not matched to a gene: 8. The CDR3 sequence is 16 residues long. Germline V gene data show CDR1 as SGHAT and CDR2 as FQNNGV.

The chain uses TRBV10-1 and TRBJ2-7; D remains ambiguous. Germline CDR1 is WNHNN and CDR2 is SYGVQD (reference sequence). V was cut by 4 bases and J by 3 bases, with 4 bases left in between. The CDR3 spans 11 residues. CDR3 in amino acids: CASSAGYEQYV. Here the CDR3 DNA reads TGCGCCAGCAGTGCAGGCTACGAGCAGTACGTC.

The rearrangement links TRBV24-1 to TRBJ1-2, with D possibly matching TRBD1 (5 bases). CDR1 KGHDR and CDR2 SFDVKD come from the germline V gene. This CDR3 is built from 13 residues. Trimming removed 9 bases from V and 5 bases from J, with 15 bases in between. The CDR3 loop reads CATGGAGGYGYTF. Written as DNA, the CDR3 is TGTGCCACCGGGGGAGCGGGGGGATATGGCTACACCTTC.

The chain has TRBV7-9 and TRBJ1-5; a possible D gene is TRBD1 (5 bases). The V end was cut by 2 bases, the J end by 6 bases, with 17 bases between. Germline V gives CDR1 SEHNR, CDR2 FQNEAQ (reference sequence). This CDR3 is 16 amino acids long. The CDR3 sequence: CASSLSSGFGPQPQHF. CDR3 nucleotide sequence: TGTGCCAGCAGCTTAAGTTCAGGGTTTGGACCTCAGCCCCAGCATTTT.

V gene TRBV6-5 combines with J gene TRBJ2-5; no firm D call. This CDR3 has 14 residues. V was trimmed by 4 bases and J by 5 bases, leaving 14 bases between them. Per germline, CDR1 MNHEY and CDR2 SVGAGI. The CDR3 loop reads CASSFSRLRETQYF. The CDR3 DNA reads as TGTGCCAGCAGTTTCTCTAGGTTGAGGGAGACCCAGTACTTC.

This chain joins TRBV11-2 and TRBJ1-2; 9 bases agree with TRBD1. The germline V gene has CDR1 SGHAT and CDR2 FQNNGV. This CDR3 has 16 residues. The J segment lost 5 bases and the V segment lost 1 base, leaving 8 bases of the junction unmatched. The CDR3 DNA reads as TGTGCCAGCAGCTTAGGGCTTGGGACAGGGTTGTATGGCTACACCTTC. Its translation: CASSLGLGTGLYGYTF.

This chain joins TRBV19 and TRBJ1-4; perhaps TRBD1 as D (6 bases). This CDR3 region has 13 residues. Germline lookup yields CDR1 LNHDA and CDR2 SQIVND (reference sequence). The V end was cut by 3 bases, the J end by 7 bases, with 9 bases between. CDR3 protein: CASSMGAFEKLFF. In DNA, the CDR3 is TGTGCCAGTAGTATGGGGGCATTTGAAAAACTGTTTTTT.

The chain combines TRBV4-1 with TRBJ2-5; 15 bases align to TRBD2. Germline CDR1 MGHRA, CDR2 YSYEKL. The CDR3 spans 19 residues. The trim removed 0 bases at V and 5 bases at J, leaving 10 bases unmatched. CDR3 residues: CASSQDIGLAGGPRETQYF. The CDR3 nucleotides read TGCGCCAGCAGCCAAGATATCGGACTAGCGGGAGGGCCGCGGGAGACCCAGTACTTC.

This CDR3 is CSVRTSGGVVNEQFF. CDR3 DNA sequence: TGCAGCGTTCGGACTAGCGGGGGCGTGGTGAATGAGCAGTTCTTC. The genes are TRBV29-1 and TRBJ2-1, with 13 bases matching TRBD2. Trimming at V came to 5 bases and at J to 7 bases, leaving 8 bases not matched to a gene. The germline V gene encodes CDR1 SQVTM and CDR2 ANQGSEA. The CDR3 is made up of 15 amino acids.

The rearrangement joins TRBV7-9 to TRBJ2-7; possible D gene TRBD1, 6 bases. Looked up from germline, CDR1 is SEHNR and CDR2 is FQNEAQ (reference sequence). V lost 5 bases, J lost 3 bases, and 20 bases lay in between. This CDR3 region has 16 residues. The CDR3 DNA sequence: TGTGCCAGCAGCAGTGGGGGCAGGGTTGGGAGCTACGAGCAGTACGTC. Protein product: CASSSGGRVGSYEQYV.

Ten or more counts support this clone. The V and J genes are TRBV19 and TRBJ2-1; tentatively, D is TRBD1 (7 bases). The length of the CDR3 is 18 residues. Germline CDR1 and CDR2: LNHDA and SQIVND (reference sequence). V was shortened by 4 bases and J by 6 bases, with 25 bases between the two germline ends. DNA of the CDR3: TGTGCCAGTAGTACCGGGACTGTGCGACAGGGTGGTATCAATGAGCAGTTCTTC. Translation gives CASSTGTVRQGGINEQFF.

Written as DNA, the CDR3 is TGTGCCAGCAGACCCCCCACCCGGGGGGTCTCCTACAATGAGCAGTTCTTC. Protein sequence: CASRPPTRGVSYNEQFF. The chain employs TRBV2 and TRBJ2-1; 7 bases map to TRBD2. J was trimmed by 0 bases and V by 6 bases; bases with no gene match: 11. Germline lookup yields CDR1 SNHLY and CDR2 FYNNEI. CDR3 length equals 17 residues.

The V call is TRBV6-2 or TRBV6-3, the J call TRBJ1-1; the match to TRBD1 covers 9 bases. Germline V gene sequence: CDR1 MNHEY, CDR2 SVGEGT. Losses at the gene ends were 5 bases for V and 7 bases for J; bases not matched to a gene: 5. The CDR3 length is 13 residues. This CDR3 is CASSTGQGHEAFF. The CDR3 nucleotides read TGTGCCAGCAGTACGGGACAGGGTCATGAAGCTTTCTTT.